The entry that follows covers one T cell receptor (beta chain) sequence. The germline V gene encodes CDR1 SGHTA and CDR2 FQGNSA. The CDR3 length is 14 residues. Trimming at V came to 1 base and at J to 5 bases, leaving 3 bases not matched to a gene. Time point meaning: after dendritic cell vaccination, including at tumor progression/relapse. This sample stems from a study of glioma-infiltrating T cells after dendritic cell vaccination. Study in general: Dendritic cell vaccine was injected intradermally three times, biweekly.

Sequencing used immunoSEQ multiplex PCR; TCRdb keeps in-frame clones, though not all of them. The data contain approximately 85,000 clones, around 85% of them seen just once; the ten biggest clones take up around 9.3%. The chain joins TRBV7-2 to TRBJ1-2; 8 positions agree with TRBD1. The starting material was blood, obtained after dendritic cell vaccination. The clonotype comes from a human donor with glioblastoma. CDR3 sequence (DNA): TGTGCCAGCAGCTTAGGACAGGGGAGTTATGGCTACACCTTC. Amino acids: CASSLGQGSYGYTF.